The 17 T cell receptor beta chains presented below share a single source sample, sequenced in a study of shared clonotypes between healthy human individuals. The data were produced by immunoSEQ multiplex PCR, yet TCRdb's version contains in-frame clones alone and is incomplete. The data show over 1.4 million clones, roughly 96% seen once. Sequencing input: naive CD4+ T cells sorted from blood. The subset here: CD45RA+ positively selected. These receptors were collected from a man aged 25 to 40 in good health.

The V gene is TRBV18, the J gene TRBJ2-3; 9 bases match TRBD1. V lost 6 bases, J lost 4 bases, and 8 bases stayed unmatched. Germline CDR1 is KGHSH and CDR2 is LQKENI. The CDR3 has 15 residues. The CDR3 protein is CASSRQGGEADTQYF. CDR3 coding DNA: TGTGCCAGCTCTCGACAGGGGGGCGAGGCAGATACGCAGTATTTT.

V gene TRBV11-2 combines with J gene TRBJ2-2; D not certain. CDR1 is SGHAT and CDR2 is FQNNGV in the germline V gene. This CDR3 comprises 12 residues. V shed 5 bases and J shed 6 bases, with 7 bases lying between them. This CDR3 is CASSKDAGELFF. DNA of the CDR3: TGTGCCAGCAGCAAGGATGCCGGGGAGCTGTTTTTT.

This chain uses TRBV5-1 with TRBJ2-5; D is uncertain. This CDR3 has 16 residues. Trimming pared 2 bases from V and 2 bases from J, leaving 16 bases between. Germline CDR1 reads SGHRS; CDR2 reads YFSETQ. CDR3 coding DNA: TGCGCCAGCAGCTTTATATCGAAGGGCGGACAAGAGACCCAGTACTTC. Amino acid sequence: CASSFISKGGQETQYF.

The chain links TRBV7-8 to TRBJ2-3, with D unresolved. Germline assignment: CDR1 SGHVS and CDR2 FQNEAQ. Trimming took 0 bases from V and 0 from J, leaving 13 bases between them. The CDR3 loop spans 17 amino acids. CDR3 sequence reads: CASSLALATTSTDTQYF. The DNA of the CDR3 is TGTGCCAGCAGCTTAGCGCTTGCGACCACAAGCACAGATACGCAGTATTTT. Full variable domain (outside the CDR3, taken from reference TRBV7-8 and TRBJ2-3): GAGVSQSPRYKVAKRGQDVALRCDPISGHVSLFWYQQALGQGPEFLTYFQNEAQLDKSGLPSDRFFAERPEGSVSTLKIQRTQQEDSAVYLCASSLALATTSTDTQYFGPGTRLTVL.

The chain employs TRBV14 and TRBJ2-7; 9 bases agree with TRBD1. With V trimmed by 3 bases and J by 2 bases, 5 bases remained unmatched. The length of the CDR3 is 15 residues. From germline, CDR1 is SGHDN and CDR2 FVKESK. For the CDR3, the DNA is TGTGCCAGCAGCCACCGACAGGGGGTCCCCTACGAGCAGTACTTC. It is translated as CASSHRQGVPYEQYF.

J is TRBJ2-5 and V is TRBV7-2; maybe TRBD2 (5 bases). Trimming took off 3 bases at V and 2 bases at J, with 10 bases between the two ends. This CDR3 comprises 14 residues. CDR1 and CDR2 from the germline V gene are SGHTA and FQGNSA. CDR3 region: CASSLVTGQETQYF. The CDR3, as DNA: TGTGCCAGCAGCTTGGTTACGGGACAAGAGACCCAGTACTTC.

The chain joins TRBV7-3 to TRBJ2-7, with 10 bases fitting TRBD2. Germline V lookup: CDR1 SGHTA, CDR2 FQGTGA. This CDR3 has 16 amino acids. The V segment lost 3 bases and the J segment 4 bases; nucleotides outside the gene matches: 9. The DNA for the CDR3 is TGTGCCAGCAGCTTCAAGCCCGGGACTAGCGAATACGAGCAGTACTTC. Residues: CASSFKPGTSEYEQYF.

CDR3 DNA: TGTGCCAGCAGCCTTTTACAGGGGCGCTACGAGCAGTACTTC. Translation: CASSLLQGRYEQYF. The chain recombines TRBV28 with TRBJ2-7; 7 positions agree with TRBD1. CDR1 and CDR2 from the germline V gene are MDHEN and SYDVKM. With V trimmed by 6 bases and J by 3 bases, 8 bases remained unmatched. The CDR3 sequence is 14 residues long.

The rearrangement joins TRBV9 to TRBJ2-2, with D unclear. V lost 0 bases and J lost 10, with 10 bases in between. CDR1 and CDR2 from the germline V gene are SGDLS and YYNGEE. CDR3 size: 13 residues. The CDR3 reads CASSVGVSLELFF. Here the CDR3 DNA reads TGTGCCAGCAGCGTAGGAGTCTCTTTGGAGCTGTTTTTT.

DNA for the CDR3: TGTGCCAGCAGCAGGGAGGTCGTTCCCTACGAGCAGTACTTC. Protein: CASSREVVPYEQYF. The chain links TRBV5-4 to TRBJ2-7, with a weak D call TRBD2 (6 bases). Germline loops: CDR1 SGHNT, CDR2 YYREEE (reference sequence). The CDR3 is 14 residues long. Trimming left V 4 bases short and J 2 bases short, with 13 bases between.

This clone was counted a single time. The chain is built from TRBV11-2 and TRBJ1-5; no clear D gene. This CDR3 region has 13 residues. From germline, CDR1 is SGHAT and CDR2 FQNNGV. V lost 5 bases and J 4 bases, leaving 9 bases between the germline ends. The CDR3: CASSRSGNQPQHF. The CDR3 DNA sequence: TGTGCCAGCAGCCGCTCTGGGAATCAGCCCCAGCATTTT. Full variable domain (rest looked up from reference TRBV11-2 and TRBJ1-5): EAGVAQSPRYKIIEKRQSVAFWCNPISGHATLYWYQQILGQGPKLLIQFQNNGVVDDSQLPKDRFSAERLKGVDSTLKIQPAKLEDSAVYLCASSRSGNQPQHFGDGTRLSIL.

The chain carries TRBV15 and TRBJ2-7, with D possibly being TRBD2 (5 bases). This CDR3 contains 14 residues. In germline, CDR1 is LNHNV, CDR2 YYDKDF (reference sequence). The V end lost 2 bases, the J end lost 0 bases, and 8 bases lay between the germline ends. CDR3 nucleotide sequence: TGTGCCACCAGCAGACCCGGACTCTCCTACGAGCAGTACTTC. This codes for CATSRPGLSYEQYF.

J is TRBJ2-1 and V is TRBV5-8; D possibly corresponds to TRBD2 (5 bases). V was trimmed by 4 bases and J by 4 bases, leaving 15 bases between them. CDR1 SGHTS and CDR2 YDEGEE come from the germline V gene. The CDR3 has 15 residues. The CDR3 here is CASSPRAAPYNEQFF. The CDR3 nucleotides read TGTGCCAGCAGCCCGCGGGCGGCTCCTTACAATGAGCAGTTCTTC.

This chain links TRBV7-6 with TRBJ2-7; 9 bases agree with TRBD2. The CDR3 sequence is 15 residues long. V lost 1 base to trimming and J lost 4 bases; unmatched junction nucleotides: 5. Germline V gene lookup returns CDR1 SGHVS and CDR2 FNYEAQ. The CDR3 spells CASSLVTSGRYEQYF. CDR3 DNA sequence: TGTGCCAGCAGCTTAGTTACTAGCGGGCGTTACGAGCAGTACTTC.

The J gene is TRBJ2-1, the V gene TRBV27; a weak D match, TRBD1 (5 bases). Germline V gene sequence: CDR1 MNHEY, CDR2 SMNVEV (reference sequence). The length of the CDR3 is 16 residues. The germline V and J ends were trimmed by 8 bases and 8 bases, with 25 bases remaining between them. The CDR3: CASRSLTDIRLHEQFF. CDR3 sequence (DNA): TGTGCCAGCCGATCGCTAACGGACATACGGTTGCATGAGCAGTTCTTC.

CDR3 amino acids: CASGGEETQYF. The CDR3 DNA sequence: TGTGCCAGCGGGGGAGAAGAGACCCAGTACTTC. V and J are TRBV2 and TRBJ2-5; D possibly uses TRBD1 or TRBD2 (5 bases each). In germline, CDR1 is SNHLY, CDR2 FYNNEI. CDR3 length equals 11 residues. Trimming removed 8 bases from V and 3 bases from J, with 7 bases in between.

This CDR3 is CATLEGHIQYF. DNA of the CDR3: TGTGCCACCCTGGAAGGGCACATTCAGTACTTC. This chain links TRBV28 with TRBJ2-4; D remains ambiguous. The CDR3 length is 11 residues. CDR1 and CDR2 (germline): MDHEN, SYDVKM. V was trimmed by 10 bases and J by 8 bases, leaving 12 bases between them.